A selection of T cell receptor beta chains follows, all from one sample in a study of blood T cell repertoires in COVID-19. The assay was immunoSEQ multiplex PCR, and TCRdb's table has in-frame clones only and misses some. The repertoire holds approximately 300,000 clones, about 90% seen once, with over 3.5% in the top ten. Sequencing input: PBMCs or T cells enriched from blood (not recorded which). These receptor sequences come from a woman aged 18-30 years with acute COVID-19. CDR3s leave out the opening cysteine and the closing phenylalanine or tryptophan. The order of the fields is CDR3 protein, CDR3 length, V gene, clone size. A clone size is listed for some rows: how often the clone was seen (once, few, many), or a class if it is expanded.

CDR3: ASSGLRSDYEQY
length: 12
V: TRBV7-9
size: NA

CDR3: ASSKGQGSTDTQY
length: 13
V: TRBV7-8
size: once

CDR3: ASSLITAAF
length: 9
V: TRBV28
size: NA

CDR3: ASSLSTGVSHEQY
length: 13
V: TRBV5-1
size: NA

CDR3: ASSVLQMNTEAF
length: 12
V: TRBV9
size: NA

CDR3: ASRAELNTEAF
length: 11
V: TRBV2
size: NA

CDR3: ASSPLGQGASNEQF
length: 14
V: TRBV18
size: NA

CDR3: ASSFGAARTDTQY
length: 13
V: TRBV28
size: NA

CDR3: ASSPTSNYGYT
length: 11
V: TRBV28
size: NA

CDR3: ASSQSIGSPGDTQY
length: 14
V: TRBV7-8
size: NA

CDR3: ASSLAGSGNTEAF
length: 13
V: TRBV5-4
size: NA

CDR3: ASSFRQHSNQPQH
length: 13
V: TRBV28
size: NA

CDR3: ASTGQGAGANVLT
length: 13
V: TRBV5-1
size: NA

CDR3: ASSQAQSNTGELF
length: 13
V: TRBV9
size: NA

CDR3: ASRPGRTSYRSPTDTQY
length: 17
V: TRBV2
size: NA

CDR3: ASSYPTLASAKNIQY
length: 15
V: TRBV6-2/TRBV6-3
size: once

CDR3: ASSQRGTGGYEQY
length: 13
V: TRBV14
size: NA

CDR3: ASSYGGRGTEAF
length: 12
V: TRBV6-2/TRBV6-3
size: NA

CDR3: ASSQDSRGYT
length: 10
V: TRBV3-1/TRBV3-2
size: NA

CDR3: ASSGISGDTQY
length: 11
V: TRBV2
size: NA

CDR3: ASSPKGGEAGYTEAF
length: 15
V: TRBV7-9
size: NA

CDR3: ASILGGRALYGYT
length: 13
V: TRBV28
size: NA

CDR3: SVLRAGTYEQY
length: 11
V: TRBV29-1
size: once

CDR3: ASSSATGDQPQH
length: 12
V: TRBV28
size: NA

CDR3: ASRGQGQTEAF
length: 11
V: TRBV19
size: few

CDR3: ASSLRGNREAF
length: 11
V: TRBV5-1
size: NA

CDR3: ASSLIRGPEAF
length: 11
V: TRBV16
size: NA

CDR3: SADHSYGYT
length: 9
V: TRBV20-1
size: NA

CDR3: ASSERQAPMALH
length: 12
V: TRBV2
size: NA